The clone carrying this T cell receptor beta chain was picked up a small number of times. The data derive from a study of shared T cell receptors in the human thymus. TCRdb's copy holds only in-frame clones and misses some; the assay was immunoSEQ multiplex PCR. The top ten clones hold about 0.011% of a sample with about 730,000 clones, approximately 85% of them seen once. Per germline, CDR1 SGHNT and CDR2 YYREEE (reference sequence). This CDR3 region has 16 residues. V trimming: 4 bases; J trimming: 3 bases; junction bases outside the gene matches: 6. These data are also associated with another study on human thymus T cells. That source reports: The study used thymus tissue resected during corrective heart surgery.

V is TRBV5-4 and J is TRBJ2-7; 14 bases align to TRBD2. The sample taken for sequencing was thymocytes. This sequence was found in a girl under three years old with a congenital heart defect. The CDR3 loop reads CASSPGTSGGYYEQYF. The CDR3 DNA is TGTGCCAGCAGCCCCGGGACTAGCGGGGGATACTACGAGCAGTACTTC.